This T cell receptor (beta chain) came from a study of shared clonotypes between healthy human individuals (dated by TCRdb to the early 2020s). With regard to the full study: Three men and a couple of women, aged 18 to 49 years, made up the cohort. For each donor, CD4 naive and CD4 memory were each run on three plates, CD8 naive on two plates, and CD8 memory on one plate. To estimate repertoire size and how much clonotypes are shared between individuals, the study performed deep sequencing of blood TCR repertoires from a few healthy adults. To increase sequencing depth and limit assay-specific biases, TCR repertoire library preparation and sequencing were carried out by different laboratories using diverse techniques. Each donor's leukapheresis produced roughly between roughly 0.85 and 9.5 billion PBMCs.

Regarding this clone: Its specific antigen is unknown. The input lacks base qualities; no much larger clone sits a single base away.

Findings and caveats that apply to the study as a whole: Sampling was restricted to blood, and TCR repertoires in tissues likely differ from the TCR repertoires found in blood. When a few donors were compared, the shared fraction of clonotypes was roughly 4.8% for naive CD4, over 3% for naive CD8, 2.3% for memory CD4, and around 0.4% for memory CD8. Because the study included only a small number of donors, the genetic and exposure-history diversity represented was limited. Rarefaction of sorted-subset datasets indicated incomplete sequencing despite the large sequencing depth. Clonotypes shared by all four sorted-subset donors showed higher generation probabilities than non-shared clonotypes. Pairwise subsampling led to the expectation that sequencing depth would affect the degree of clonotype sharing among donors. Larger estimated clonotype richness was generally found for naive subsets than for memory subsets.

V is cut back by 5 bases and J by 4 bases, with 5 bases in the junction unmatched. From the germline V gene (reference sequence), CDR1 is SEHNR and CDR2 is FQNEAQ. The CDR3 starts with the cysteine, ends with the phenylalanine, and has 14 residues. Only CDR3 DNA remains: 42 bases, in frame from the first base. Using the deep immunoSEQ assay, multiplex PCR amplified TCR CDR3 regions from genomic DNA. Extracted genomic DNA from each cell subset was spread evenly across all wells of several immunoSEQ 96-well plates, with each plate serving as a replicate. For sorted subsets, each replicate PCR was loaded with roughly 200 ng genomic DNA, equivalent to 30,000 or so T cell genomes. Purified libraries were measured with a Qubit 3.0 fluorometer, size-checked on a Bioanalyzer 2100, and measured again with the KAPA Library Quantification kit. A separate single-read 150-cycle Illumina NextSeq 550 flow cell was used to sequence each immunoSEQ 96-well plate. As for the authors' bioinformatics: Because only junctional sequences without quality scores were contained in the immunoSEQ output, filtering matching that applied to full-length reads could not be performed. To assign V/J genes and CDR3, sequences were annotated against IMGT germline references using PyIR, a Python wrapper for IgBLAST v1.9. Reads with weak V/J assignments (E-value above 1e-6), missing CDR3, stop codons, out-of-frame junctions, or ambiguous translated residues were removed. V3J clonotypes were defined by identical inferred V gene, J gene, and CDR3 amino acid sequence. To compute the percentage overlap between repertoires, the number of shared unique clonotypes was divided by the size of the smaller repertoire. Repertoire richness was assessed with RTK rarefaction, the Chao1 estimator, and Recon v2.1 estimates of unobserved clonotypes. OLGA was used to compute generation probabilities for all TCRbeta clonotypes that the gDNA method yielded from four donors. TCRdb limited this immuneACCESS table to in-frame rearrangements with V and J called. A share of clones is missing; checked studies link under half to unresolved V genes, and the rest is unexplained. V, J and clone size are taken as reported in that table, and D and trimming were inferred from the DNA itself. Here the sample has around 1.5 million clones; approximately 98% occur a single time. The ten largest account for about 0.45% of the sample.

Donors were healthy HIV-negative adults with no recently reported acute infections or vaccinations. Every donor was a Caucasian adult residing in Nashville, Tennessee, USA. CD4+ T cells were enriched by magnetic negative selection, after which naive cells were positively selected on CD45RA and the negative fraction was taken as the memory subset. Blood was obtained by leukapheresis, after which PBMCs were separated by Ficoll-Histopaque density gradient centrifugation and cryopreserved in liquid nitrogen vapor phase. Analytical flow cytometry was used to check the purity and quantity of each magnetically sorted T cell population. Genomic DNA was isolated from each sorted fraction and quantified by UV absorbance on a Nanodrop 2000c.

Sample: naive CD4+ T cells sorted from blood. The sample's cell subset or site label, decoded: CD45RA+ positively selected. Here the chain combines TRBV7-9 and TRBJ1-5, and 7 junction bases match TRBD1. The origin of this receptor is a man in his thirties or forties in good health. The encoded CDR3 is CASSTGTANQPQHF. The nucleotide sequence is TGTGCCAGCAGCACCGGGACAGCTAATCAGCCCCAGCATTTT.